Sequencing of this T cell receptor (beta chain) was carried out in a study of Graves' ophthalmopathy and Graves' hyperthyroidism. Study information: Samples of peripheral blood were obtained at initial diagnosis, prior to treatment of any kind.

Amplifying from RNA transcripts, the study obtained TCR beta CDR3 regions. Scientists carried out first-round RT-PCR using HTBI primers and then a second-round multiplex PCR. Via MiXCR, TCRdb re-called the multiplex PCR reads, giving one row per CDR3 protein. The table lists hundreds of thousands of distinct CDR3 sequences, 40% of them singletons. The CDR3 consists of 16 residues. CDR1 is SGHTA, CDR2 FQGNSA, per germline. Trimming shortened V by 4 bases and J by 11 bases, and 24 bases separated the two germline ends. The receptor was isolated from an adult man with Graves' ophthalmopathy. The genes are TRBV7-2 and TRBJ1-5; D not resolved. The specimen sequenced was peripheral blood. The CDR3 sequence: CASSSVRRLGLETQHF. CDR3 bases: TGTGCCAGCAGCTCAGTGAGGCGATTAGGGCTAGAGACCCAGCATTTT.